This T cell receptor beta chain was observed in a study of tumor-infiltrating lymphocytes in primary liver carcinoma. On the study more broadly: The tumors ranged from about 4 to 10 cm across and fell within stage T1-T3 N0M0. Samples had roughly 3.5 to 7.13 million productive TCRbeta reads, comparable between tissue types.

In the case of this clonotype: Its matching antigen is unknown. At one end the junction does not follow the germline gene, possibly because of a read error.

Researchers generated TCR beta cDNA from approximately 500 ng of total RNA, relying on a constant-region primer. Three-round nested multiplex PCR performed with slightly modified ARM-PCR produced the TCR beta libraries. TCRdb ran MiXCR on the multiplex PCR reads and lists one entry per CDR3 protein. The table lists fewer than 85,000 distinct CDR3 sequences, approximately 70% of them singletons. Co-extracting RNA and DNA was done with roughly 17-34 mg of unsorted bulk tissue as input. Patients were chronically HBV-infected and treatment-naive. Findings of the study overall: Lesser overlap characterized tumor-adjacent and tumor-blood pairs relative to tumor region pairs.

This clonotype was obtained from a man aged 35-49 years with primary liver carcinoma and hepatitis B virus infection. Input material: tumor-adjacent normal liver tissue.

CDR3 nucleotide sequence: TGTGCCAGCAGTTTCCTGATTTTTGCCTTGAATCAGCCCAAGTGTTTT. Translating gives CASSFLIFALNQPKCF. The J gene is TRBJ1-5, the V gene TRBV28, with D uncertain. The CDR3 spans 16 residues. The germline V gene encodes CDR1 MDHEN and CDR2 SYDVKM.